Detailed here is one T cell receptor (beta chain). Its specificity is unknown. CDR1 MNHNY and CDR2 SVGAGI come from the germline V gene (reference sequence). V lost 6 bases and J 5 bases, leaving 14 bases between the germline ends. The CDR3 is 14 residues long. Although they were nominally healthy when sampled, donors likely had unrecorded immune exposures. The sample is drawn from a study of cytomegalovirus exposure and HLA in healthy donors. As for the study in general: Early released data had tens of millions of unique TCRs, all coming from HLA-typed donors.

The study ran its PCR with 60 Vbeta and 13 Jbeta primers. Data came from immunoSEQ multiplex PCR; TCRdb stores just in-frame clones and leaves some out. The data show around 150,000 clones, with around 70% seen just once and under 5.5% held by the top ten. Broader study findings: The number of N-insertions in an Asian-associated ancestry cluster was reportedly below the approximately 700-donor mean in a later analysis.

This rearrangement joins TRBV6-6 to TRBJ1-5; D is uncertain. The origin of this receptor is a man between 18 and 29 years old in good health and CMV-seropositive. Sequenced input: PBMCs. The CDR3 protein is CASSRPDSHQPQHF. The CDR3 DNA sequence: TGTGCCAGCAGCCGGCCGGACTCACATCAGCCCCAGCATTTT.